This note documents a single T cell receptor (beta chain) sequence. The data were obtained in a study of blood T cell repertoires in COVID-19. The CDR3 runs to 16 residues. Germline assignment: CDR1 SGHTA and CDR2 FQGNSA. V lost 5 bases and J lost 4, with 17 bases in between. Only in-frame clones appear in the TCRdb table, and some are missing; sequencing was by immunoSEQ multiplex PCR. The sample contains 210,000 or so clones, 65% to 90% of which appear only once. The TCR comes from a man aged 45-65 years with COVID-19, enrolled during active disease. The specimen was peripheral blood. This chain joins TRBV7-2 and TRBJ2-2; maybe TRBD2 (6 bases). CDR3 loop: CASSPFGGWATGELFF. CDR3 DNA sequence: TGTGCCAGCAGCCCATTTGGAGGGTGGGCCACCGGGGAGCTGTTTTTT.